The next 4 T cell receptor beta chains were all read from a single sample in a study of radiation and T cells in renal cell carcinoma. Only in-frame clones appear in the TCRdb table, and some are missing; sequencing was by immunoSEQ multiplex PCR. The data contain over 15,000 clones, less than 70% of them singletons. The treatment is: 15 Gy SBRT to primary tumor, nephrectomy 4 weeks later. This material consisted of tumor tissue, taken from a patient whose treatment included radiotherapy and nephrectomy. The source is a woman in her 70s with renal cell carcinoma.

This chain connects TRBV5-4 to TRBJ2-5; D ambiguous. Trimming removed 4 bases at V and 5 bases at J, with 15 bases between. Germline V CDR1 and CDR2: SGHNT, YYREEE (reference sequence). The CDR3 length is 14 residues. Here the CDR3 reads CASSPGPTRETQYF. Here the CDR3 DNA reads TGTGCCAGCAGCCCCGGGCCTACGAGGGAGACCCAGTACTTC.

The rearrangement links TRBV29-1 to TRBJ2-1; D is possibly TRBD1 or TRBD2 (5 bases each). The V gene's germline CDR1 is SQVTM and CDR2 ANQGSEA. This CDR3 has 11 amino acids. Trimming pared 4 bases from V and 14 bases from J, leaving 15 bases between. The CDR3 region is CSVVIMGVKFF. CDR3 nucleotides: TGCAGCGTTGTTATAATGGGGGTAAAGTTCTTC.

J is TRBJ2-7 and V is TRBV30; 7 nucleotides align to TRBD1. This CDR3 is built from 14 residues. Germline assignment: CDR1 GTSNPN and CDR2 SVGIG (reference sequence). Germline trimming cut 1 base from V and 2 bases from J; bases unmatched to any gene: 5. This CDR3 reads CAWSEGASPYEQYF. CDR3 nucleotide sequence: TGTGCCTGGAGTGAGGGGGCCAGTCCCTACGAGCAGTACTTC.

This clone showed up just a few times. This rearrangement joins TRBV6-1 to TRBJ1-1; a weak D match, TRBD1 (6 bases). The V end was cut by 7 bases, the J end by 11 bases, with 20 bases between. Germline lookup yields CDR1 MNHNS and CDR2 SASEGT. This CDR3 is built from 13 residues. The CDR3 loop is CASTVSIQGRAFF. In nucleotides, the CDR3 is TGTGCCAGCACCGTAAGCATACAGGGAAGGGCTTTCTTT.